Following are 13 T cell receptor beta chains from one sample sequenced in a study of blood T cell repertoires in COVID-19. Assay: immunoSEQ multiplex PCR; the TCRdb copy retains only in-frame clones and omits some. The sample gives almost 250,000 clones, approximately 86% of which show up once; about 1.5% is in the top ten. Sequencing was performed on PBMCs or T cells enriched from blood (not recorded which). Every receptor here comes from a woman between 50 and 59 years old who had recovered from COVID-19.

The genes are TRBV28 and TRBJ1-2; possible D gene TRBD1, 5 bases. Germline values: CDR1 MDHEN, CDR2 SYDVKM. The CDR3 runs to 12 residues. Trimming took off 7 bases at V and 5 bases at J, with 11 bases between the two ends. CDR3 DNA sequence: TGTGCCAGCACGACCGGGGGTTATGGCTACACCTTC. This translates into CASTTGGYGYTF.

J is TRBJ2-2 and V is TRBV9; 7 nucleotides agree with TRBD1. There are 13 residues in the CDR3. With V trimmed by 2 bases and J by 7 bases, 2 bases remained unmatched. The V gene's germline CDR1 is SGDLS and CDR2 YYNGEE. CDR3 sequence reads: CASSVQGVGELFF. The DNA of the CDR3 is TGTGCCAGCAGCGTTCAGGGGGTCGGGGAGCTGTTTTTT.

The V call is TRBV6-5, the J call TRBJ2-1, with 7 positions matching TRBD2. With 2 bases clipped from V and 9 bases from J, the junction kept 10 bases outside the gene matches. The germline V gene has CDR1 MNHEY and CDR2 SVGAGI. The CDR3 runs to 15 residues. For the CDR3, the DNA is TGTGCCAGCAGTTACCCATCGGGGGGAGGGTTTGAGCAGTTCTTC. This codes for CASSYPSGGGFEQFF.

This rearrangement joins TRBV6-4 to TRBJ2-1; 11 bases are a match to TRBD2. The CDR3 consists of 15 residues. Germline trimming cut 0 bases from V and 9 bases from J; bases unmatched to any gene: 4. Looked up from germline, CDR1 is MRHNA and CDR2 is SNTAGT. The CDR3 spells CASSDSTSGIGEQFF. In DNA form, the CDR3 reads TGTGCCAGCAGTGACTCGACTAGCGGGATCGGTGAGCAGTTCTTC.

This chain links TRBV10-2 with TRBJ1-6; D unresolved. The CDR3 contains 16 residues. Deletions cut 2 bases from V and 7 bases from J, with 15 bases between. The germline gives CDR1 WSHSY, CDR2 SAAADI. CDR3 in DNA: TGCGCCAGCAGTGAGGCGGCACAAATAATGAATTCACCCCTCCACTTT. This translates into CASSEAAQIMNSPLHF.

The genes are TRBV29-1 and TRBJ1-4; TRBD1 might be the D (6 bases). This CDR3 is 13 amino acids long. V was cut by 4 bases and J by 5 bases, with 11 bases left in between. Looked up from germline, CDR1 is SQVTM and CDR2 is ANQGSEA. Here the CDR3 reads CSVARGGNEKLFF. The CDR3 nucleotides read TGCAGCGTTGCCCGCGGGGGCAATGAAAAACTGTTTTTT.

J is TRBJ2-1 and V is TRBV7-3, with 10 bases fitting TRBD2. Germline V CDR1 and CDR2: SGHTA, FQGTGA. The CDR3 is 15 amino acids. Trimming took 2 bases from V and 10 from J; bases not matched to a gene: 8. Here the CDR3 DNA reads TGTGCCAGCAGCTTACGGGCTAGCGGGAGTTTCGAGCAGTTCTTC. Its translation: CASSLRASGSFEQFF.

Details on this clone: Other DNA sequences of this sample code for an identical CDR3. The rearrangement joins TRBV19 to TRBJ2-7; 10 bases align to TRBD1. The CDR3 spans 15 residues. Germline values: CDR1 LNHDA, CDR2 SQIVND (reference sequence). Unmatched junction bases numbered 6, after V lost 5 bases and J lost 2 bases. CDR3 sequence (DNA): TGTGCCAGTAGTTATGGGACAGGGGTTCCCTACGAGCAGTACTTC. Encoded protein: CASSYGTGVPYEQYF. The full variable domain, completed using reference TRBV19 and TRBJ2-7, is DGGITQSPKYLFRKEGQNVTLSCEQNLNHDAMYWYRQDPGQGLRLIYYSQIVNDFQKGDIAEGYSVSREKKESFPLTVTSAQKNPTAFYLCASSYGTGVPYEQYFGPGTRLTVT.

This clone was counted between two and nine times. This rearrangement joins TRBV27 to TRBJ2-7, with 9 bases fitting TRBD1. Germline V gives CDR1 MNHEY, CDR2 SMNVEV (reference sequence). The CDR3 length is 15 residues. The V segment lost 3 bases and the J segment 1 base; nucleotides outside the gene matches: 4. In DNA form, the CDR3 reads TGTGCCAGCAGTTTCGCGGACAGGGGATCCTACGAGCAGTACTTC. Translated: CASSFADRGSYEQYF.

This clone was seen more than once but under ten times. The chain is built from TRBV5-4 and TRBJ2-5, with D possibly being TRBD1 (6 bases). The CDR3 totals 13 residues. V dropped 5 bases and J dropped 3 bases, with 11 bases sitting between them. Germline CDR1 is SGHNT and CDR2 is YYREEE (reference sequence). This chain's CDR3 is CASRQNREETQYF. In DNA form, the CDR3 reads TGTGCCAGCAGACAGAACAGGGAAGAGACCCAGTACTTC.

CDR3 nucleotide sequence: TGTGCCAGCAGCTTGGTGGCGGGAAGCTCTGGGGCCAACGTCCTGACTTTC. Encoded protein: CASSLVAGSSGANVLTF. The genes are TRBV5-4 and TRBJ2-6; the D gene is possibly TRBD2 (6 bases). Germline-derived CDR1 and CDR2 are SGHNT and YYREEE (reference sequence). This CDR3 is built from 17 residues. Trimming took off 0 bases at V and 0 bases at J, with 10 bases between the two ends.

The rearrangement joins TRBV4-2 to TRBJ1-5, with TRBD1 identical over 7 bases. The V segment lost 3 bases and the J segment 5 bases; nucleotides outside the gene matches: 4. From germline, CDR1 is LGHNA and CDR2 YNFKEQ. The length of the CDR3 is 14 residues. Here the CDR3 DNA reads TGTGCCAGCAGCCAGTCCGGGACAGATCAGCCCCAGCATTTT. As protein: CASSQSGTDQPQHF.

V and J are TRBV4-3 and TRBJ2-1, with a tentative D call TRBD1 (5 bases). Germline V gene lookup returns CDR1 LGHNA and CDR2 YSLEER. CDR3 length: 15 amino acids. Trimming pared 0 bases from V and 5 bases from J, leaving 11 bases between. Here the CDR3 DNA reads TGCGCCAGCAGCCAAGACAGGGCCCTCAACAATGAGCAGTTCTTC. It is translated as CASSQDRALNNEQFF.